The sequence of this TCR beta chain was determined in a study of blood T cell repertoires in COVID-19. Deletions cut 4 bases from V and 6 bases from J, with 16 bases between. The CDR3 length is 16 residues. CDR1 is LGHNT, CDR2 FRNRAP, per germline. As handled by the study authors: Counts of nucleated cells, estimated from reference gene primer amplification, were obtained. TCRdb's table, derived via immunoSEQ multiplex PCR, lists solely in-frame clones and lacks some. The V and J calls and clone size are taken from that table; D and trimming were inferred from the DNA. Counted here are around 160,000 clones, around 85% occurring once; the ten biggest clones make up 9.5% to 11%.

The sequenced material came from peripheral blood. The receptor was isolated from a man in his 60s with active or convalescent COVID-19. The rearrangement uses TRBV12-5 and TRBJ1-6; D possibly corresponds to TRBD1 (6 bases). For the CDR3, the DNA is TGTGCTAGTGGTTGCAATGACAGGCAAGGTAATTCACCCCTCCACTTT. Amino acids: CASGCNDRQGNSPLHF.